Listed below are T cell receptor beta chains from one sample, sequenced in a study of blood T cell repertoires in COVID-19. Using immunoSEQ multiplex PCR, the repertoire was profiled, and TCRdb retains in-frame clones only, with some absent. The top ten hold around 5.5% of the sample, which has about 280,000 clones, 70% to 90% seen once. Sequenced sample: peripheral blood. The source is a man over 45 with active or convalescent COVID-19. Both conserved end residues are part of each CDR3. The D gene is left open where the match is weak. A clone size is listed for some rows: how often the clone was seen (once, few, many), or a class if it is expanded.

J gene | V gene | D gene | clone size | CDR3 protein | CDR3 DNA
TRBJ2-1 | TRBV6-4 | TRBD2 | NA | CASSWTSGGEQFF | TGTGCCAGCAGTTGGACTAGTGGGGGTGAGCAGTTCTTC
TRBJ2-7 | TRBV5-1 | NA | once | CASSFGTGHYEQYF | TGCGCCAGCAGCTTCGGAACAGGGCACTACGAGCAGTACTTC
TRBJ1-2 | TRBV5-5 | TRBD1 | few | CASSLGQGNYGYTF | TGTGCCAGCAGCTTGGGACAGGGCAACTATGGCTACACCTTC
TRBJ1-2 | TRBV3-1/TRBV3-2 | NA | NA | CASSPGGAGYTF | TGTGCCAGCAGCCCCGGAGGGGCTGGCTACACCTTC
TRBJ1-1 | TRBV25-1 | TRBD1 | NA | CASSESPTGDNTEAFF | TGTGCCAGCAGTGAATCCCCGACAGGGGATAACACTGAAGCTTTCTTT
TRBJ1-5 | TRBV7-2 | TRBD1 | NA | CASSIRQGDQPQHF | TGTGCCAGCAGCATAAGACAGGGCGATCAGCCCCAGCATTTT
TRBJ2-1 | TRBV19 | TRBD1 | NA | CASSSHGTGVGNEQFF | TGTGCCAGTAGTTCCCATGGGACAGGGGTAGGAAATGAGCAGTTCTTC
TRBJ2-6 | TRBV28 | NA | NA | CASSFREGGGFRANVLTF | TGTGCCAGCAGTTTTAGGGAGGGCGGGGGCTTTAGGGCCAACGTCCTGACTTTC
TRBJ2-5 | TRBV28 | TRBD1 | NA | CASSAQGAGRKTQYF | TGTGCCAGCAGTGCTCAGGGGGCGGGTAGGAAGACCCAGTACTTC
TRBJ2-3 | TRBV3-1/TRBV3-2 | NA | NA | CASSHGGTTDTQYF | TGTGCCAGCAGCCATGGGGGGACCACAGATACGCAGTATTTT
TRBJ1-3 | TRBV30 | NA | NA | CAWAPIDSDGGNTIYF | TGTGCCTGGGCCCCGATTGACAGCGACGGGGGAAACACCATATATTTT
TRBJ2-2 | TRBV5-1 | NA | NA | CASSWGDRNTGELFF | TGCGCCAGCAGCTGGGGGGACAGAAACACCGGGGAGCTGTTTTTT
TRBJ2-3 | TRBV27 | TRBD2 | NA | CASSSLRTSGEGVGNTQYF | TGTGCCAGCAGTTCGCTTCGGACTAGCGGGGAGGGAGTCGGGAATACGCAGTATTTT
TRBJ1-4 | TRBV28 | NA | NA | CASRPRTVINEKLFF | TGTGCCAGCAGACCGCGGACAGTAATCAATGAAAAACTGTTTTTT
TRBJ2-7 | TRBV28 | TRBD1 | NA | CASSSRDRGSGEQYF | TGTGCCAGCAGTTCGCGAGACAGGGGCAGCGGGGAGCAGTACTTC
TRBJ1-2 | TRBV11-2 | NA | few | CASSLEGGNGYTF | TGTGCCAGCAGCTTAGAAGGAGGGAATGGCTACACCTTC
TRBJ2-6 | TRBV6-5 | TRBD1 | once | CASSHGTAGANVLTF | TGTGCCAGCAGTCATGGGACAGCTGGGGCCAACGTCCTGACTTTC
TRBJ1-2 | TRBV6-5 | NA | NA | CASSYSAGGGYTF | TGTGCCAGCAGTTACTCAGCAGGAGGGGGCTACACCTTC
TRBJ2-2 | TRBV30 | NA | NA | CAWSSAGKNTGELFF | TGTGCCTGGAGTAGTGCAGGGAAGAACACCGGGGAGCTGTTTTTT
TRBJ1-5 | TRBV19 | NA | NA | CASSRQDQPQHF | TGTGCCAGTAGCCGACAGGATCAGCCCCAGCATTTT
TRBJ1-2 | TRBV10-3 | TRBD1 | NA | CAISESGGQGIYGYTF | TGTGCCATCAGTGAGTCAGGGGGACAGGGGATCTATGGCTACACCTTC
TRBJ2-7 | TRBV20-1 | NA | NA | CSASSGPQYEQYF | TGCAGTGCTAGTAGCGGCCCACAATACGAGCAGTACTTC
TRBJ2-7 | TRBV25-1 | NA | NA | CASSGSYYEQYF | TGTGCCAGCAGTGGTAGTTATTACGAGCAGTACTTC
TRBJ2-7 | TRBV15 | NA | NA | CATSRAPGYEQYF | TGTGCCACCAGCAGAGCCCCAGGATACGAGCAGTACTTC
TRBJ2-5 | TRBV11-2 | NA | NA | CASSPTEGWETQYF | TGTGCCAGCAGCCCGACGGAGGGTTGGGAGACCCAGTACTTC
TRBJ2-1 | TRBV11-1 | NA | NA | CASSLARTPSGNEQFF | TGTGCCAGCAGCTTAGCGCGGACTCCCTCCGGCAATGAGCAGTTCTTC
TRBJ1-1 | TRBV6-5 | NA | many | CASRKQGMNTEAFF | TGTGCCAGCAGGAAGCAGGGAATGAACACTGAAGCTTTCTTT
TRBJ2-2 | TRBV25-1 | NA | NA | CASSEDNWTGELFF | TGTGCCAGCAGTGAAGACAATTGGACCGGGGAGCTGTTTTTT
TRBJ2-7 | TRBV11-1 | NA | NA | CASSPRPGGEQYF | TGTGCCAGCAGCCCGAGGCCCGGGGGCGAGCAGTACTTC
TRBJ1-1 | TRBV11-2 | TRBD1 | NA | CASTPDRAFGTEAFF | TGTGCCAGCACCCCGGACAGGGCTTTTGGGACTGAAGCTTTCTTT
TRBJ1-4 | TRBV5-1 | NA | few | CASSLGRTNEKLFF | TGCGCCAGCAGCCTGGGGAGAACTAATGAAAAACTGTTTTTT
TRBJ2-2 | TRBV28 | TRBD1 | NA | CASSSGWDRGLAGELFF | TGTGCCAGCAGTTCGGGATGGGACAGGGGCTTGGCCGGGGAGCTGTTTTTT
TRBJ1-5 | TRBV2 | NA | NA | CASTYRVRSNQPQHF | TGTGCCAGCACCTACAGGGTTCGGAGCAATCAGCCCCAGCATTTT
TRBJ2-5 | TRBV30 | NA | NA | CAWSADRVGGETQYF | TGTGCCTGGAGCGCAGACCGGGTTGGAGGAGAGACCCAGTACTTC